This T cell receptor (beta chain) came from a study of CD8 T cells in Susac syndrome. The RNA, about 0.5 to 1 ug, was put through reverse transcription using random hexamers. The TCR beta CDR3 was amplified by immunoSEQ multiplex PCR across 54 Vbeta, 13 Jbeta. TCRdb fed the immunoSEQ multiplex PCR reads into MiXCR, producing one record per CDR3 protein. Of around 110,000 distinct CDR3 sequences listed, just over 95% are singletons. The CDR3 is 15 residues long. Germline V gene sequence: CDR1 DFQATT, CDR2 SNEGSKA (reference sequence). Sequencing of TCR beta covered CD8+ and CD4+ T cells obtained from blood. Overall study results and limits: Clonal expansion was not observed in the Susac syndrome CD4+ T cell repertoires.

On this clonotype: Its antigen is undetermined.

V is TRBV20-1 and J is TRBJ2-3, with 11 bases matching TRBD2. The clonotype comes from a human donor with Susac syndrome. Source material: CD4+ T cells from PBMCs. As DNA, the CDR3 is TGCAGCAACTTACAGACTAGCGGGACCACAGATACGCAGTATTTT. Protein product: CSNLQTSGTTDTQYF.